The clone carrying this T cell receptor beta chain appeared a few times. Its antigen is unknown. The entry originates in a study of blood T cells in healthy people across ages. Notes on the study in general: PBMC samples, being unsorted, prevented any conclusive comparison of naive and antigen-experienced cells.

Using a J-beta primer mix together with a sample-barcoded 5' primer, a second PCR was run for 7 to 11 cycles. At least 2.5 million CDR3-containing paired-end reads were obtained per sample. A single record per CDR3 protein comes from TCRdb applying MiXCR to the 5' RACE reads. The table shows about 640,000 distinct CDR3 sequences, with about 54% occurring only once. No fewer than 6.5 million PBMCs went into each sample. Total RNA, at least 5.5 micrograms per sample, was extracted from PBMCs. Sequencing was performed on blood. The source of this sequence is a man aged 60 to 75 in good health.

The CDR3 nucleotides read TGTGCCAGCAGCCCCGGGACTAGCGGGGGGCTGAGCACAGATACGCAGTATTTT. It codes for CASSPGTSGGLSTDTQYF. This chain joins TRBV7-6 and TRBJ2-3; 15 positions match TRBD2. V lost 5 bases to trimming and J lost 0 bases; unmatched junction nucleotides: 6. The germline V gene has CDR1 SGHVS and CDR2 FNYEAQ. This CDR3 region has 18 residues.